Each of the 21 T cell receptor beta chains below was sequenced from the same sample in a study of shared clonotypes between healthy human individuals. The table came from immunoSEQ multiplex PCR; TCRdb's copy has only in-frame clones and leaves some out. The data contain 2,500,000 or so clones, around 92% of them seen just once; the ten biggest clones take up 0.37%. Sequencing was carried out using naive CD4+ T cells from PBMCs. Noted subset: CD45RA+ positively selected. Receptors were obtained from a man between 18 and 35 years old in good health. Some clones in this sample may be carry-over from other donors' samples.

A word on this clone: This sample also contains other DNA sequences that code for the same CDR3. CDR3 bases: TGTGCCAGCAGCGCCGGCTACGAGCAGTACTTC. Its translation is CASSAGYEQYF. This chain links TRBV6-1 with TRBJ2-7; D gene uncertain. CDR1 and CDR2 (germline): MNHNS, SASEGT. V gave up 6 bases and J gave up 3 bases, with 6 bases separating them. CDR3 length: 11 residues.

As regards this clone: The identical CDR3 is also encoded by other nucleotide sequences in the sample. The chain carries TRBV6-5 and TRBJ1-3; no firm D call. The CDR3 runs 12 residues. The germline V gene has CDR1 MNHEY and CDR2 SVGAGI. V was pared by 6 bases and J by 1 base, with 4 bases between. The CDR3 loop is CASRGSGNTIYF. For the CDR3, the DNA is TGTGCCAGCAGGGGATCTGGAAACACCATATATTTT.

The chain carries TRBV19 and TRBJ2-1; TRBD1 matches 9 bases. V shed 8 bases and J 9 bases; nucleotides not matched to a gene: 14. Germline lookup yields CDR1 LNHDA and CDR2 SQIVND (reference sequence). The CDR3 has 15 amino acids. CDR3: CASRAGGQGISEQFF. For the CDR3, the DNA is TGTGCCAGTCGCGCCGGGGGACAGGGAATAAGTGAGCAGTTCTTC.

The rearrangement uses TRBV7-9 and TRBJ1-2, with a tentative D call TRBD1 (5 bases). The CDR3 consists of 12 residues. Trimming took off 6 bases at V and 4 bases at J, with 9 bases between the two ends. Looked up from germline, CDR1 is SEHNR and CDR2 is FQNEAQ (reference sequence). The CDR3 region has the DNA TGTGCCAGCAGAGGGGATAGCTATGGCTACACCTTC. This translates into CASRGDSYGYTF.

This chain links TRBV5-1 with TRBJ2-1; 12 bases are shared with TRBD2. Germline CDR1 reads SGHRS; CDR2 reads YFSETQ. The CDR3 is 16 amino acids. J was trimmed by 3 bases and V by 4 bases; bases with no gene match: 5. This CDR3 reads CASSDLTSGGYNEQFF. In DNA form, the CDR3 reads TGCGCCAGCAGCGACCTGACTAGCGGGGGCTACAATGAGCAGTTCTTC.

The gene calls are TRBV14 and TRBJ1-2, with 8 nucleotides matching TRBD1. This CDR3 has 15 amino acids. Looked up from germline, CDR1 is SGHDN and CDR2 is FVKESK. With 4 bases clipped from V and 2 bases from J, the junction kept 6 bases outside the gene matches. The CDR3 region has the DNA TGTGCCAGCAGCCCCCAGGCAGGGGGCAACTATGGCTACACCTTC. Amino acid sequence: CASSPQAGGNYGYTF.

This clone came up once. The rearrangement joins TRBV5-1 to TRBJ2-1, with 8 bases lining up with TRBD2. The CDR3 totals 14 residues. The junction had 6 bases not matched to a gene; V was cut back by 2 bases and J by 8 bases. Germline-derived CDR1 and CDR2 are SGHRS and YFSETQ. Here the CDR3 DNA reads TGCGCCAGCAGCTTAAGCGGGAGCTTTGATGAGCAGTTCTTC. As protein: CASSLSGSFDEQFF.

The rearrangement joins TRBV2 to TRBJ1-4; D gene ambiguous. Germline CDR1 SNHLY, CDR2 FYNNEI. The V and J ends lost 6 bases and 0 bases respectively, with 14 bases between them. This CDR3 spans 16 amino acids. The CDR3 here is CASSGPRRTTNEKLFF. CDR3 nucleotides: TGTGCCAGCAGCGGACCCCGTAGGACAACTAATGAAAAACTGTTTTTT. The variable domain in full, with the rest retrieved from reference TRBV2 and TRBJ1-4, is EPEVTQTPSHQVTQMGQEVILRCVPISNHLYFYWYRQILGQKVEFLVSFYNNEISEKSEIFDDQFSVERPDGSNFTLKIRSTKLEDSAMYFCASSGPRRTTNEKLFFGSGTQLSVL.

The V and J genes are TRBV28 and TRBJ2-7, with D maybe TRBD1 (5 bases). This CDR3 is 14 amino acids long. Germline-derived CDR1 and CDR2 are MDHEN and SYDVKM. Trimming stripped 6 bases from V and 3 bases from J, with 15 bases between. In nucleotides, the CDR3 is TGTGCCAGCAGCCGTGCAGGGCAGGGCTACGAGCAGTACTTC. Protein sequence: CASSRAGQGYEQYF.

V is TRBV30 and J is TRBJ2-3; D call uncertain. The CDR3 loop spans 14 amino acids. Between the trimmed V and J ends, which lost 5 bases and 2 bases, there was a span of 14 bases. The germline V gene encodes CDR1 GTSNPN and CDR2 SVGIG (reference sequence). The CDR3 nucleotides are TGTGCCTGGTCCAGAGCCCCCGTCACAGATACGCAGTATTTT. Translating it yields CAWSRAPVTDTQYF.

The CDR3 here is CASRDWDAGNTIYF. CDR3 nucleotides: TGTGCCAGCCGAGACTGGGACGCTGGAAACACCATATATTTT. V gene TRBV27 combines with J gene TRBJ1-3; maybe TRBD1 (5 bases). This CDR3 has 14 residues. CDR1 is MNHEY and CDR2 is SMNVEV in the germline V gene (reference sequence). V lost 8 bases, J lost 2 bases, and 13 bases lay in between.

A few counts support this clone. Other DNA sequences of this sample code for an identical CDR3. V usage is TRBV6-5 and J usage is TRBJ1-1, with 8 bases aligning to TRBD1. The CDR3 extends over 13 amino acids. CDR1 is MNHEY and CDR2 is SVGAGI in the germline V gene. Germline trimming cut 6 bases from V and 4 bases from J; bases unmatched to any gene: 4. Written as DNA, the CDR3 is TGTGCCAGCAGCAGGGGGCGAGGCACTGAAGCTTTCTTT. Translated: CASSRGRGTEAFF.

The chain has TRBV11-3 and TRBJ2-1; D possibly matches TRBD1 or TRBD2 (5 bases each). CDR3 size: 15 residues. Germline loops: CDR1 SGHNT, CDR2 YENEEA. V was shortened by 5 bases and J by 1 base, with 12 bases between the two germline ends. The CDR3 DNA is TGTGCCAGCAGCCCAACCGGGGCATCCTACAATGAGCAGTTCTTC. Its translation is CASSPTGASYNEQFF.

The rearrangement links TRBV7-2 to TRBJ2-4; TRBD1 or TRBD2 may be the D gene (5 bases each). The CDR3 length is 17 residues. Trimming pared 1 base from V and 5 bases from J, leaving 18 bases between. Germline CDR1 SGHTA, CDR2 FQGNSA. CDR3 sequence (DNA): TGTGCCAGCAGCTTAGGGAGTGGGAGTGTAGGGGAAAACATTCAGTACTTC. This sequence encodes CASSLGSGSVGENIQYF.

The V and J genes are TRBV11-2 and TRBJ1-4; TRBD1 is a possible D gene (6 bases). This CDR3 comprises 14 residues. CDR1 SGHAT and CDR2 FQNNGV come from the germline V gene. Between the trimmed V and J ends, which lost 5 bases and 1 base, there was a span of 8 bases. Here the CDR3 reads CASSQGGTNEKLFF. The CDR3 DNA sequence: TGTGCCAGCAGCCAAGGGGGAACTAATGAAAAACTGTTTTTT.

This rearrangement joins TRBV6-5 to TRBJ1-3; D is ambiguous. Looked up from germline, CDR1 is MNHEY and CDR2 is SVGAGI. Between the trimmed V and J ends, which lost 6 bases and 0 bases, there was a span of 9 bases. The CDR3 is 14 residues long. CDR3 in amino acids: CASRGLGSGNTIYF. CDR3 bases: TGTGCCAGCAGGGGCCTCGGCTCTGGAAACACCATATATTTT.

The chain couples TRBV10-1 to TRBJ2-7; 9 bases map to TRBD2. J gave up 0 bases and V 4 bases, and 10 bases lay outside the gene matches. Germline assignment: CDR1 WNHNN and CDR2 SYGVQD (reference sequence). The CDR3 extends over 17 amino acids. The CDR3 sequence: CASSGFAGGLDSYEQYF. In DNA form, the CDR3 reads TGCGCCAGCAGTGGTTTTGCGGGAGGGCTTGACTCCTACGAGCAGTACTTC.

The V and J genes are TRBV5-1 and TRBJ2-7, with 7 bases that match TRBD1. V dropped 4 bases and J dropped 4; count of bases not matched to a gene: 5. This CDR3 spans 13 amino acids. The germline V gene has CDR1 SGHRS and CDR2 YFSETQ. The CDR3 is CASSRSGGYEQYF. The DNA for the CDR3 is TGCGCCAGCAGCCGATCAGGGGGTTACGAGCAGTACTTC.

The V call is TRBV25-1, the J call TRBJ1-4; unclear D gene. The V gene lost 10 bases and the J gene lost 5 bases, with 14 bases spanning the gap. The germline V gene has CDR1 MGHDK and CDR2 SYGVNS. The CDR3 loop spans 13 amino acids. CDR3 residues: CATNTGSNEKLFF. In DNA, the CDR3 is TGTGCCACTAACACCGGGTCGAATGAAAAACTGTTTTTT.

The V and J genes are TRBV15 and TRBJ1-1; D gene unclear. V lost 0 bases, J lost 2 bases, and 13 bases lay in between. CDR3 length: 16 amino acids. Per germline, CDR1 LNHNV and CDR2 YYDKDF (reference sequence). DNA of the CDR3: TGTGCCACCAGCAGAGACATACTTCGGAGAAACACTGAAGCTTTCTTT. Translation: CATSRDILRRNTEAFF.

V and J are TRBV28 and TRBJ2-4, with D possibly matching TRBD1 (6 bases). The CDR3 is 14 amino acids. Germline CDR1 reads MDHEN; CDR2 reads SYDVKM. CDR3 sequence (DNA): TGTGGGGTCCGGGACACACTAGCCAAAAACATTCAGTACTTC. It is translated as CGVRDTLAKNIQYF.